This record concerns one T cell receptor (beta chain) sequence. The source of the sample is a study of cytomegalovirus exposure and HLA in healthy donors. Germline values: CDR1 MNHEY, CDR2 SMNVEV (reference sequence). Trimming removed 5 bases from V and 2 bases from J; junction bases left unmatched: 4. This CDR3 has 14 amino acids. A multiplex PCR was run with 60 Vbeta primers and 13 Jbeta primers. Assay used: immunoSEQ multiplex PCR; TCRdb lists only in-frame clones, some missing. The sample yields about 160,000 clones, around four fifths seen once. This sequence joins TRBV27 and TRBJ2-7; 9 nucleotides line up with TRBD1. The TCR was taken from a woman between 45 and 60 years old in good health and CMV-seronegative. The sequencing sample was made of PBMCs. CDR3: CASSRDRAAYEQYF. The CDR3 region has the DNA TGTGCCAGCAGTCGGGACAGGGCGGCCTACGAGCAGTACTTC.